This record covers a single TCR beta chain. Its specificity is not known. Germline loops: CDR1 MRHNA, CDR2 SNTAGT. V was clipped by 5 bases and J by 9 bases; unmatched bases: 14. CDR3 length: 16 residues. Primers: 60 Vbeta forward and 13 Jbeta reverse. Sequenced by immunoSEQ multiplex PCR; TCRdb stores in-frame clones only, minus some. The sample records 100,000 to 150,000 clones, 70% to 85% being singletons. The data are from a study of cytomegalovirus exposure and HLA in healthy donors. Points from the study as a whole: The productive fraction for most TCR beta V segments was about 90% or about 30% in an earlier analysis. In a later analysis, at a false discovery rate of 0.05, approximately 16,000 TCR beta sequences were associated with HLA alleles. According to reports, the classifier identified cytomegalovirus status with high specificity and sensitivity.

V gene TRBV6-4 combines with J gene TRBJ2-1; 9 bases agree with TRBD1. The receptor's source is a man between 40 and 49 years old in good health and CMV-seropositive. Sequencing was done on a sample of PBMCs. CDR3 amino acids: CASSLRPGQGKGEQFF. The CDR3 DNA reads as TGTGCCAGCAGTCTCCGCCCCGGACAGGGGAAGGGTGAGCAGTTCTTC.